A single sample gave rise to the 25 T cell receptor beta chains below, sequenced in a study of blood T cells in healthy people across ages. Primers used in a second PCR of roughly 6 to 11 cycles were a sample-barcoded 5' primer and a J-beta primer mix. TCRdb reprocessed the 5' RACE reads via MiXCR and lists one record per CDR3 protein. This table holds about 720,000 distinct CDR3 sequences, roughly 25% found once. The same specimen was also included in a second study, on T cells of mothers and their children.

Sequencing was performed on blood. The source is a boy younger than 18 in good health.

As to this clonotype: One end of the junction does not line up with germline, which may come from a read error. The chain combines TRBV7-9 with TRBJ1-3; 7 bases are a match to TRBD1. The CDR3 is made up of 13 amino acids. The germline V gene has CDR1 SEHNR and CDR2 FQNEAQ (reference sequence). CDR3 nucleotide sequence: TGTGTCAGCAGCTCGGGACAGCGAAACACCATATATTTT. Translation: CVSSSGQRNTIYF.

Worth noting for this clonotype: The junction differs from germline at one of its ends, possibly a read error. The chain joins TRBV7-9 to TRBJ1-1; possible D gene TRBD1, 5 bases. The CDR3 totals 13 residues. The germline V gene encodes CDR1 SEHNR and CDR2 FQNEAQ (reference sequence). The CDR3: CSSSWGREGEAFF. The CDR3 DNA reads as TGTTCCAGCAGCTGGGGACGGGAAGGTGAAGCTTTCTTT. Filled out from reference TRBV7-9 and TRBJ1-1, the complete variable domain reads DTGVSQNPRHKITKRGQNVTFRCDPISEHNRLYWYRQTLGQGPEFLTYFQNEAQLEKSRLLSDRFSAERPKGSFSTLEIQRTEQGDSAMYLCSSSWGREGEAFFGQGTRLTVV.

The chain is built from TRBV6-5 and TRBJ2-7, with 10 nucleotides matching TRBD2. The CDR3 has 15 residues. Germline V gene data show CDR1 as MNHEY and CDR2 as SVGAGI. V dropped 6 bases and J dropped 4; count of bases not matched to a gene: 9. The CDR3 region is CASRPPGLATYEQYF. The CDR3 DNA reads as TGTGCCAGCAGACCCCCGGGACTAGCGACGTACGAGCAGTACTTC.

The chain combines TRBV6-2 or TRBV6-3 with TRBJ2-1, with TRBD2 identical over 7 bases. The DNA end favors TRBJ2-7, so the J call may be wrong. The CDR3 runs 14 residues. Per the germline V gene, CDR1 is MNHEY and CDR2 is SVGEGT. The chain's CDR3 is CASRKMGLPYEQYF. The CDR3 DNA reads as TGTGCCAGCAGAAAAATGGGACTACCCTACGAGCAGTACTTC.

The J gene is TRBJ2-6, the V gene TRBV15; D not certain. Per the germline V gene, CDR1 is LNHNV and CDR2 is YYDKDF (reference sequence). V lost 4 bases and J 0 bases, leaving 16 bases between the germline ends. The CDR3 is 18 amino acids. CDR3 in amino acids: CATSNPSLGPSGANVLTF. The CDR3 DNA is TGTGCCACCAGCAACCCGAGTTTGGGCCCCTCTGGGGCCAACGTCCTGACTTTC.

The gene calls are TRBV5-6 and TRBJ1-4; D not resolved. The V end was cut by 5 bases, the J end by 3 bases, with 11 bases between. CDR3 length: 14 amino acids. In germline, CDR1 is SGHDT, CDR2 YYEEEE. Here the CDR3 reads CASRMSGSNEKLFF. The CDR3 nucleotides read TGTGCCAGCAGAATGTCGGGGTCTAATGAAAAACTGTTTTTT.

V is TRBV29-1 and J is TRBJ1-2, with D perhaps matching TRBD1 (6 bases). The CDR3 loop spans 13 amino acids. Germline lookup yields CDR1 SQVTM and CDR2 ANQGSEA. The V gene lost 5 bases and the J gene lost 4 bases, with 14 bases spanning the gap. The CDR3 bases are TGCAGCGTTTTAAACCCACAGGGCTATGGCTACACCTTC. Translation gives CSVLNPQGYGYTF.

This sequence joins TRBV12-3 or TRBV12-4 and TRBJ2-5, with unresolved D. V lost 7 bases and J 9 bases, leaving 15 bases between the germline ends. The CDR3 contains 12 residues. This CDR3 reads CASTRIPLPQYF. The CDR3 bases are TGTGCCAGCACTCGAATCCCCCTACCCCAGTACTTC.

This clonotype was seen many times. The rearrangement links TRBV18 to TRBJ2-1; no firm D call. Germline CDR1 reads KGHSH; CDR2 reads LQKENI. V lost 3 bases, J lost 7 bases, and 10 bases lay in between. The length of the CDR3 is 13 residues. CDR3 residues: CASSPARTNEQFF. CDR3 DNA sequence: TGTGCCAGCTCACCGGCTAGAACTAATGAGCAGTTCTTC.

This clonotype was seen only a few times. This rearrangement joins TRBV7-9 to TRBJ2-5; D possibly corresponds to TRBD2 (5 bases). Trimming removed 5 bases from V and 4 bases from J, with 14 bases in between. Germline-derived CDR1 and CDR2 are SEHNR and FQNEAQ (reference sequence). The CDR3 is 14 residues long. The CDR3, as DNA: TGTGCCAGCAGCCAAGCGGTGGATGCAGAGACCCAGTACTTC. Translated, it gives CASSQAVDAETQYF.

The CDR3 sequence is CASSLDRGVTEAFF. The DNA for the CDR3 is TGCGCCAGCAGCTTGGACAGGGGAGTCACTGAAGCTTTCTTT. The J gene is TRBJ1-1, the V gene TRBV5-1, with 7 bases lining up with TRBD1. There are 14 residues in the CDR3. CDR1 and CDR2 (germline): SGHRS, YFSETQ. Germline trimming cut 0 bases from V and 4 bases from J; bases unmatched to any gene: 3.

The chain couples TRBV21-1 to TRBJ2-5. The J call is uncertain, as TRBJ2-1 better fits the DNA end. TRBV21-1 is a pseudogene locus. The CDR3 length is 16 residues. The CDR3 protein is CASSKECWQNPNEQFF. The CDR3 DNA follows: TGTGCCAGCAGCAAAGAATGTTGGCAGAATCCCAATGAGCAGTTCTTC.

The chain employs TRBV7-3 and TRBJ2-1; 11 nucleotides align to TRBD2. There are 16 residues in the CDR3. J lost 3 bases, V lost 5 bases, and 6 bases had no gene match. Per germline, CDR1 SGHTA and CDR2 FQGTGA. CDR3 in amino acids: CASSPGTSGLYNEQFF. The CDR3 DNA is TGTGCCAGCAGCCCCGGGACTAGCGGCCTCTACAATGAGCAGTTCTTC.

The chain recombines TRBV7-9 with TRBJ2-1; the match to TRBD2 covers 7 bases. The trim removed 5 bases at V and 4 bases at J, leaving 14 bases unmatched. This CDR3 region has 17 residues. Germline CDR1 reads SEHNR; CDR2 reads FQNEAQ (reference sequence). In nucleotides, the CDR3 is TGTGCCAGCAGCCTTGGGTTTGCGGGGGAGCAATACAATGAGCAGTTCTTC. This gives the protein CASSLGFAGEQYNEQFF.

This clonotype was counted many times. The chain is built from TRBV5-6 and TRBJ2-1; no firm D call. CDR3 length: 15 amino acids. In germline, CDR1 is SGHDT, CDR2 YYEEEE. Between the trimmed V and J ends, which lost 0 bases and 7 bases, there was a span of 14 bases. CDR3 in DNA: TGTGCCAGCAGCTTGGCCACACTGACGTGGAATGAGCAGTTCTTC. This encodes CASSLATLTWNEQFF.

This clonotype came up a few times. The CDR3 DNA reads TGTGCCAGCAATCCCCAATATGGTGAGCAGTTCTTC. Translation gives CASNPQYGEQFF. The genes are TRBV28 and TRBJ2-1; D ambiguous. Germline V gene sequence: CDR1 MDHEN, CDR2 SYDVKM. Trimming took off 7 bases at V and 9 bases at J, with 13 bases between the two ends. The CDR3 extends over 12 amino acids.

V and J are TRBV29-1 and TRBJ2-3, with a possible D match to TRBD2 (6 bases). The CDR3 extends over 15 amino acids. The V and J ends lost 0 bases and 1 base respectively, with 11 bases between them. CDR1 is SQVTM, CDR2 ANQGSEA, per germline. DNA for the CDR3: TGCAGCGTTGAAGATTTGGGCGGGGGCACAGATACGCAGTATTTT. Protein sequence: CSVEDLGGGTDTQYF.

A few counts support this clonotype. The gene calls are TRBV20-1 and TRBJ2-3; D is perhaps TRBD2 (5 bases). This CDR3 has 13 residues. V lost 6 bases and J 2 bases, leaving 12 bases between the germline ends. CDR1 and CDR2 from the germline V gene are DFQATT and SNEGSKA (reference sequence). Written as DNA, the CDR3 is TGCAGTGCCAGAAGGCGGGCCACAGATACGCAGTATTTT. Residues: CSARRRATDTQYF.

This clonotype was detected only a few times. The V gene is TRBV21-1, the J gene TRBJ2-6; the DNA was not used to check the table's D call, TRBD1. TRBV21-1 is classified as a pseudogene. The CDR3 spans 17 residues. The DNA for the CDR3 is TGTGCCAGCCTTAGCAAGGGGGACAGGGATGGGGCCAACGTCCTGACTTTC. This sequence encodes CASLSKGDRDGANVLTF.

In this sample, this clonotype turned up many times. This chain links TRBV20-1 with TRBJ2-3; 14 nucleotides line up with TRBD2. Germline V gives CDR1 DFQATT, CDR2 SNEGSKA (reference sequence). The CDR3 length is 18 residues. J lost 5 bases, V lost 3 bases, and 13 bases had no gene match. Written as DNA, the CDR3 is TGCAGTGCTAGGCCGCCGGGACTAGCGGGAGTCAGCCAAGATACGCAGTATTTT. Protein sequence: CSARPPGLAGVSQDTQYF.

This clonotype was seen a few times. This chain joins TRBV5-1 and TRBJ2-1; 13 nucleotides match TRBD2. J was trimmed by 4 bases and V by 4 bases; bases with no gene match: 5. There are 16 residues in the CDR3. Germline assignment: CDR1 SGHRS and CDR2 YFSETQ. The DNA of the CDR3 is TGCGCCAGCAGCGCCTTACTAGCGGGGGGGTACAATGAGCAGTTCTTC. This gives the protein CASSALLAGGYNEQFF.

The V and J genes are TRBV7-2 and TRBJ1-1; maybe TRBD1 (6 bases). Per the germline V gene, CDR1 is SGHTA and CDR2 is FQGNSA. The germline V and J ends were trimmed by 6 bases and 3 bases, with 14 bases remaining between them. CDR3 length: 14 residues. Written as DNA, the CDR3 is TGTGCCAGCAGACAATTTAGGACAGACACTGAAGCTTTCTTT. Translation gives CASRQFRTDTEAFF.

This clonotype was counted only a few times. The chain recombines TRBV3-1 with TRBJ1-4; the match to TRBD1 covers 7 bases. Germline-derived CDR1 and CDR2 are LGHDT and YNNKEL (reference sequence). The CDR3 is 16 amino acids. Trimming at V came to 1 base and at J to 8 bases, leaving 10 bases not matched to a gene. In DNA form, the CDR3 reads TGTGCCAGCAGCCAAGGGCAAGGGGGCTTAGACGAAAAACTGTTTTTT. This sequence encodes CASSQGQGGLDEKLFF.

With respect to this clonotype: In this CDR3 the conserved last residue, phenylalanine or tryptophan, is missing, so a read error is likely. The gene calls are TRBV20-1 and TRBJ2-7, with 9 bases aligning to TRBD1. From germline, CDR1 is DFQATT and CDR2 SNEGSKA (reference sequence). The CDR3 runs 15 residues. Trimming cost V 1 base and J 2 bases; bases outside gene matches: 6. The CDR3 spells CSARGGGQGTYEQYY. DNA of the CDR3: TGCAGTGCTAGAGGGGGTGGACAGGGGACCTACGAGCAGTACTAC.

The genes are TRBV11-2 and TRBJ1-4, with 10 positions matching TRBD1. The CDR3 runs to 15 residues. Germline CDR1 and CDR2: SGHAT and FQNNGV. The junction had 6 bases not matched to a gene; V was cut back by 4 bases and J by 7 bases. This chain's CDR3 is CASSSPGQGSEKLFF. The CDR3 nucleotides read TGTGCCAGCAGCTCACCGGGACAGGGGTCTGAAAAACTGTTTTTT.